This T cell receptor (beta chain) was retrieved from a study of tumor-infiltrating lymphocytes in glioblastoma multiforme (dated by TCRdb to 2017 to 2019). General notes on the study: The study tested whether intratumoral genomic heterogeneity fosters TIL diversity by jointly investigating somatic mutations, TIL diversity and immune response activity. Study-wide findings and limitations: T cells were not sorted into functional subsets, which the authors noted as a future improvement. Because T cells carry unequal numbers of TCR transcripts, RNA-based TCR sequencing may distort clone frequencies. Generalizability is limited because the TCR and somatic mutation analysis included only one glioblastoma patient.

Using a modified ARM-PCR protocol with multiple V-beta primers and a C-beta primer, the team built TCRB libraries from RNA through three nested multiplex PCR rounds. Starting from 0.45 to 0.6 ug of total RNA, TCRB-specific cDNA was synthesized using ProtoScript II Reverse Transcriptase and a C-beta primer. The description of the TCRB libraries did not mention any unique molecular identifiers. In the third PCR, barcodes and adapters were added over 25 cycles using Deep VentR (exo-) polymerase, and bands of 250-500 bp were then gel purified. An Illumina HiSeq 2500 was used to sequence the TCRB libraries with 250 bp paired-end reads. The authors' analysis ran thus. Reads were cleaned with Trimmomatic, merged with FLASH, assigned V, D and J segments with MiGEC, and analyzed with VDJtools. VDJtools was used to calculate the Shannon-Wiener diversity index, which quantified repertoire diversity. Using fastp at Q25 and MiXCR, TCRdb reprocessed the public reads and kept productive beta chains. Identical CDR3 proteins give one entry, which carries the most common genes and DNA. The V and J calls and clone size come from TCRdb's table, not from the authors' own analysis. Here the sample has fewer than 40,000 distinct CDR3 sequences; 61% occur a single time. The ten largest clones add up to 33% of the sample.

The AllPrep DNA/RNA mini kit was used to purify genomic DNA and total RNA at the same time from each of the ten or so tumor samples. OD 260/280 ratios above 1.9 and RNA integrity numbers above 6.5 were observed for all RNA. CDR3 length: 14 amino acids, cysteine to phenylalanine. Only the CDR3 DNA stays, 42 bases, in frame from base 1. In the germline V gene (reference sequence), CDR1 corresponds to DFQATT and CDR2 to SNEGSKA. Details on this clonotype: The clone's antigen remains unknown. A junction boundary mismatches the germline segment, possibly from a read error.

The TCR comes from a male donor with glioblastoma. The specimen was brain tumor tissue. The chain is made from TRBV20-1 and TRBJ2-3; TRBD2 fits 11 bases in the junction. The DNA sequence is TGCATTGCTAAGACGGGACTAGCGGTAGATACGCAGTATTTT. It specifies CIAKTGLAVDTQYF.